This TCR beta chain was documented in a study of CD8 T cells in Susac syndrome. Study-wide points: The study admitted that it had a relatively small number of individuals in its TCR sequencing and HLA analysis.

From blood CD8+ and CD4+ T cells, TCR beta sequences were generated. Looked up from germline, CDR1 is MNHEY and CDR2 is SVGAGI. Trimming removed 7 bases from V and 6 bases from J; junction bases left unmatched: 6. There are 13 residues in the CDR3. With random hexamers, reverse transcription was performed on about 0.45 to 1 ug of RNA. The TCR beta CDR3 was amplified by immunoSEQ multiplex PCR across 54 Vbeta, 13 Jbeta. TCRdb re-analysed the immunoSEQ multiplex PCR reads in MiXCR, keeping a single row per CDR3 protein. The sample lists some 260,000 distinct CDR3 sequences; just under 95% were seen once. This clonotype was seen a single time. What it binds is unknown.

This chain uses TRBV6-5 with TRBJ1-5; 7 positions match TRBD1. This receptor was taken from a human donor with multiple sclerosis. Sequencing used CD4+ T cells from PBMCs. The CDR3, as DNA: TGTGCCAGCAAACCGACAGGGACTCAGCCCCAGCATTTT. Its protein is CASKPTGTQPQHF.